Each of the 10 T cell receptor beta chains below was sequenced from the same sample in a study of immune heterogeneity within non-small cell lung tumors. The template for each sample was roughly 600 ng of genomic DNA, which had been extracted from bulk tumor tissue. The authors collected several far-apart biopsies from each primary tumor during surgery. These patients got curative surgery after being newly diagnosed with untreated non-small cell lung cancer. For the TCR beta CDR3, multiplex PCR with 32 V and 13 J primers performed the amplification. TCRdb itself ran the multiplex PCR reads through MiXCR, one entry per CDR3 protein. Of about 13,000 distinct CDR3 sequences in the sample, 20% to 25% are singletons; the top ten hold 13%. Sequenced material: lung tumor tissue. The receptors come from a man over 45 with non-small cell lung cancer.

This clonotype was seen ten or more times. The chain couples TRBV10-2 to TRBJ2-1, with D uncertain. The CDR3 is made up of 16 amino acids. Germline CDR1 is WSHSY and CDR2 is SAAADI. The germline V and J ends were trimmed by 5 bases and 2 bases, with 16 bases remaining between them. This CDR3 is CASSLPGWQTYNEQFF. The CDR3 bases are TGCGCCAGCAGTCTCCCTGGTTGGCAGACCTACAATGAGCAGTTCTTC.

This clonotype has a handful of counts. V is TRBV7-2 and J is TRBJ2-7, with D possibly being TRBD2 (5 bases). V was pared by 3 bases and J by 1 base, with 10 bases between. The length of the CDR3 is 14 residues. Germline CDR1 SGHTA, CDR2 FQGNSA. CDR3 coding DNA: TGTGCCAGCAGCTTTGGGCGGGTATCCTACGAGCAGTACTTC. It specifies CASSFGRVSYEQYF.

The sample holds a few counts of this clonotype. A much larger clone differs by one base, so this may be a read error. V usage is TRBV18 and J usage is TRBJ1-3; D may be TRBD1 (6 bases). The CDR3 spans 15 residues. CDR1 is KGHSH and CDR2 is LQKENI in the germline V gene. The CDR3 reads CVSSPPEGDRNTIYF. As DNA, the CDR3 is TGTGTCAGCTCACCACCAGAGGGGGACCGAAACACCATATATTTT.

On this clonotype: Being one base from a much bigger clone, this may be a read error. This CDR3 reads CASSQDPGSTETQYF. In DNA, the CDR3 is TGTGCCAGCAGCCAAGATCCGGGGAGCACAGAAACGCAGTATTTT. The rearrangement links TRBV3-1 to TRBJ2-3; D perhaps matches TRBD2 (5 bases). Germline CDR1 and CDR2: LGHDT and YNNKEL (reference sequence). CDR3 length: 15 amino acids.

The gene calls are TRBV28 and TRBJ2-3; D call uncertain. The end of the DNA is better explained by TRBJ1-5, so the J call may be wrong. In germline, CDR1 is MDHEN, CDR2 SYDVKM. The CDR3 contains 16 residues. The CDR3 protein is CASSSTSGSSTDTQHF. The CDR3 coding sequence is TGTGCCAGCAGTTCCACTAGCGGGTCAAGCACAGATACCCAGCATTTT.

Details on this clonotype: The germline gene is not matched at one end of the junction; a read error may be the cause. CDR3 protein: CASSPTAGTVANDQYF. The DNA for the CDR3 is TGTGCCAGCAGCCCAACCGCCGGGACAGTGGCCAACGACCAGTACTTC. This chain connects TRBV11-2 to TRBJ2-7; 7 bases are a match to TRBD1. The CDR3 runs to 16 residues. Germline CDR1 reads SGHAT; CDR2 reads FQNNGV.

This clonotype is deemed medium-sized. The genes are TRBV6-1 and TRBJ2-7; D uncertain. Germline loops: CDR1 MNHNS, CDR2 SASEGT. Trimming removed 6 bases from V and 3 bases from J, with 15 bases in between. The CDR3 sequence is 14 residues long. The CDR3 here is CASSTRRSLYEQYF. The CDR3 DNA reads TGTGCCAGCAGCACACGGCGATCCCTCTACGAGCAGTACTTC.

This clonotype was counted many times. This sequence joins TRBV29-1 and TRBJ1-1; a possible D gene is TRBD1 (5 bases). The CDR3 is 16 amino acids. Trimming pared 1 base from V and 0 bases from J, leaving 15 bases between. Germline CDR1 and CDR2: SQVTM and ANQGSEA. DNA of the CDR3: TGCAGCGTTGAAGTCGGGGGATGGGGTATGAACACTGAAGCTTTCTTT. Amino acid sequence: CSVEVGGWGMNTEAFF. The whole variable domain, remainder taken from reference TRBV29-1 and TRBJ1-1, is SAVISQKPSRDICQRGTSLTIQCQVDSQVTMMFWYRQQPGQSLTLIATANQGSEATYESGFVIDKFPISRPNLTFSTLTVSNMSPEDSSIYLCSVEVGGWGMNTEAFFGQGTRLTVV.

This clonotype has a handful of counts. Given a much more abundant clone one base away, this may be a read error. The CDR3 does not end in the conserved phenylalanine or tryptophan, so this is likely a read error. The chain's CDR3 is CASSIDPSGWYEQYL. The CDR3 DNA reads as TGTGCCAGTAGTATAGACCCTAGCGGATGGTACGAGCAGTACCTC. V and J are TRBV19 and TRBJ2-7, with TRBD2 matching 7 bases. Germline CDR1 is LNHDA and CDR2 is SQIVND (reference sequence). The CDR3 length is 15 residues. V shed 0 bases, J shed 4 bases, and the junction held 6 bases outside the gene matches.

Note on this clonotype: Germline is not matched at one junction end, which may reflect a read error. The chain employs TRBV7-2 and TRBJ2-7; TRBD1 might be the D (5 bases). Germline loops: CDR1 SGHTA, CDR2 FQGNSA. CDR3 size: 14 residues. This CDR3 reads CASSESGLSYEKYF. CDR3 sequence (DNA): TGTGCCAGCAGCGAGTCAGGGTTATCCTACGAGAAGTACTTC.